The 17 T cell receptor beta chains below come from one sample, sequenced in a study of blood T cells in healthy people across ages. It was with a sample-barcoded 5' primer and a J-beta primer mix that a second PCR of roughly 6 to 11 cycles was run. TCRdb re-called the 5' RACE reads with MiXCR, one entry per CDR3 protein. The table lists roughly 2 million distinct CDR3 sequences, around half of them singletons. Sequencing was done on a sample of blood. These receptors all come from a woman aged 40 to 55 in good health.

Only a few counts were recorded for this clonotype. CDR3 nucleotides: TGCAGCGTTGGCGGTAGCGGGAGCTCCTACAATGAGCAGTTCTTC. This translates into CSVGGSGSSYNEQFF. The chain couples TRBV29-1 to TRBJ2-1, with TRBD2 identical over 9 bases. Germline CDR1 is SQVTM and CDR2 is ANQGSEA. The CDR3 runs 15 residues. V was clipped by 4 bases and J by 0 bases; unmatched bases: 4.

The V gene is TRBV4-2, the J gene TRBJ2-3; D remains unclear. The CDR3 extends over 15 amino acids. Germline loops: CDR1 LGHNA, CDR2 YNFKEQ. V was clipped by 0 bases and J by 5 bases, with 12 bases between them. For the CDR3, the DNA is TGTGCCAGCAGCCAAGATGAGGTATCCGGAGATACGCAGTATTTT. It codes for CASSQDEVSGDTQYF.

The chain employs TRBV6-2 or TRBV6-3 and TRBJ2-7; tentatively, D is TRBD2 (5 bases). Germline values: CDR1 MNHEY, CDR2 SVGEGT. CDR3 length equals 12 residues. V was shortened by 4 bases and J by 7 bases, with 11 bases between the two germline ends. The CDR3 sequence: CASSSTTREQYF. CDR3 coding DNA: TGTGCCAGCAGTTCCACCACTAGGGAGCAGTACTTC.

Concerning this clonotype: This could be a read error, since a much larger clone is one nucleotide away. J is TRBJ2-3 and V is TRBV3-1; 9 bases align to TRBD2. The CDR3 contains 13 residues. Germline CDR1 reads LGHDT; CDR2 reads YNNKEL (reference sequence). The CDR3 DNA sequence: TGTACCAGCGGGAGGCTTAGCACAGATACGCAGTATTTT. It is translated as CTSGRLSTDTQYF.

The V call is TRBV27, the J call TRBJ2-5; D not certain. The J call could be wrong; TRBJ2-7 is a better fit for the DNA end. This CDR3 region has 13 residues. Germline CDR1 MNHEY, CDR2 SMNVEV (reference sequence). The CDR3: CASSLPVTYEQYF. DNA of the CDR3: TGTGCCAGCAGTTTACCAGTTACCTACGAGCAGTACTTC.

This rearrangement joins TRBV2 to TRBJ2-1; 14 bases are shared with TRBD2. The length of the CDR3 is 15 residues. CDR1 and CDR2 (germline): SNHLY, FYNNEI. Trimming at V came to 5 bases and at J to 6 bases, leaving 3 bases not matched to a gene. DNA of the CDR3: TGTGCCAGCAGTCGACTAGCGGGGGGGACCAATGAGCAGTTCTTC. Protein: CASSRLAGGTNEQFF.

This clonotype has a handful of counts. This sequence joins TRBV4-2 and TRBJ1-2; TRBD1 aligns across 7 bases. The CDR3 runs 17 residues. Germline V CDR1 and CDR2: LGHNA, YNFKEQ. V was clipped by 4 bases and J by 4 bases; unmatched bases: 15. CDR3 in amino acids: CASSPSWGDSRTYGYTF. CDR3 DNA: TGTGCCAGCAGCCCTTCATGGGGGGACAGTAGGACCTATGGCTACACCTTC.

This clonotype was counted only a few times. The chain carries TRBV6-5 and TRBJ2-5; D is possibly TRBD1 or TRBD2 (5 bases each). Germline V gene lookup returns CDR1 MNHEY and CDR2 SVGAGI. The CDR3 has 15 amino acids. V was shortened by 5 bases and J by 5 bases, with 18 bases between the two germline ends. The CDR3 DNA follows: TGTGCCAGCAGTCCCAAGGGACCGAAGTCGGAGACCCAGTACTTC. This gives the protein CASSPKGPKSETQYF.

The J gene is TRBJ2-4, the V gene TRBV21-1; the listed D gene, TRBD2, was not tested against the DNA. The J call is doubtful: the DNA matches TRBJ2-5 better. TRBV21-1 counts as a pseudogene. This CDR3 contains 20 residues. In DNA, the CDR3 is TGTACCAGCAGCAAAGCGTGGGTAGCGGGGGGACAACACCAAGAAGAGACCCAGTACTTC. It codes for CTSSKAWVAGGQHQEETQYF.

This clonotype showed up many times. V usage is TRBV28 and J usage is TRBJ2-7; D perhaps matches TRBD1 (6 bases). The CDR3 totals 13 residues. Germline V gene lookup returns CDR1 MDHEN and CDR2 SYDVKM. V was clipped by 4 bases and J by 3 bases, with 10 bases between them. The CDR3: CASSSGHLYEQYF. Here the CDR3 DNA reads TGTGCCAGCAGTTCGGGACACCTCTACGAGCAGTACTTC.

The chain employs TRBV29-1 and TRBJ1-2; 11 bases align to TRBD1. J gave up 8 bases and V 1 base, and 6 bases lay outside the gene matches. The CDR3 length is 14 residues. In germline, CDR1 is SQVTM, CDR2 ANQGSEA. The CDR3, as DNA: TGCAGCGTTGAAGCTGGACAGGGGGCTCGAGGCTACACCTTC. Residues: CSVEAGQGARGYTF.

This clonotype was found a few times. The chain is built from TRBV7-9 and TRBJ2-5; 10 nucleotides match TRBD1. The germline gives CDR1 SEHNR, CDR2 FQNEAQ (reference sequence). The CDR3 is 15 amino acids. V gave up 2 bases and J gave up 5 bases; unmatched junction bases: 5. CDR3 in amino acids: CASSLLGTGVETQYF. The DNA for the CDR3 is TGTGCCAGCAGCTTACTCGGGACAGGGGTGGAGACCCAGTACTTC.

With respect to this clonotype: Germline and junction disagree at one end, which may indicate a read error. The rearrangement uses TRBV7-2 and TRBJ2-5; 12 nucleotides agree with TRBD2. The CDR3 runs 13 residues. Germline lookup yields CDR1 SGHTA and CDR2 FQGNSA. The CDR3 reads CAGSLRLAGEQYF. The CDR3 region has the DNA TGTGCCGGCAGCTTAAGACTAGCGGGGGAGCAGTACTTC.

The rearrangement links TRBV6-2 or TRBV6-3 to TRBJ2-7; 12 bases fit TRBD2. CDR3 length equals 18 residues. Per germline, CDR1 MNHEY and CDR2 SVGEGT. V lost 0 bases to trimming and J lost 3 bases; unmatched junction nucleotides: 9. CDR3 protein: CASSYSSSGGAGDYEQYF. DNA of the CDR3: TGTGCCAGCAGTTACTCGTCTAGCGGGGGGGCCGGTGACTACGAGCAGTACTTC.

This clonotype was counted between two and nine times. This chain uses TRBV11-2 with TRBJ2-3; no definite D call. The CDR3 has 16 amino acids. The germline V gene encodes CDR1 SGHAT and CDR2 FQNNGV. Trimming removed 0 bases at V and 0 bases at J, with 10 bases between. Here the CDR3 reads CASSLDKRLSTDTQYF. The CDR3 DNA reads TGTGCCAGCAGCTTAGATAAGCGTCTAAGCACAGATACGCAGTATTTT.

This clonotype has a handful of counts. The CDR3 bases are TGCGCCAGCAGCTTGAACATCGGTGGGACAGGGGACTCACCCCTCCACTTT. Its protein is CASSLNIGGTGDSPLHF. The chain carries TRBV5-1 and TRBJ1-6, with 10 bases fitting TRBD1. V lost 1 base, J lost 10 bases, and 11 bases stayed unmatched. In germline, CDR1 is SGHRS, CDR2 YFSETQ. The CDR3 covers 17 residues.

This clonotype was seen only a few times. The rearrangement joins TRBV10-3 to TRBJ2-5; 7 bases line up with TRBD1. Germline CDR1 and CDR2: ENHRY and SYGVKD. Trimming cost V 4 bases and J 4 bases; bases outside gene matches: 6. The CDR3 contains 14 residues. The CDR3 DNA follows: TGTGCCATCAGTGCGGCAGGGGGAATAGAGACCCAGTACTTC. Protein product: CAISAAGGIETQYF.